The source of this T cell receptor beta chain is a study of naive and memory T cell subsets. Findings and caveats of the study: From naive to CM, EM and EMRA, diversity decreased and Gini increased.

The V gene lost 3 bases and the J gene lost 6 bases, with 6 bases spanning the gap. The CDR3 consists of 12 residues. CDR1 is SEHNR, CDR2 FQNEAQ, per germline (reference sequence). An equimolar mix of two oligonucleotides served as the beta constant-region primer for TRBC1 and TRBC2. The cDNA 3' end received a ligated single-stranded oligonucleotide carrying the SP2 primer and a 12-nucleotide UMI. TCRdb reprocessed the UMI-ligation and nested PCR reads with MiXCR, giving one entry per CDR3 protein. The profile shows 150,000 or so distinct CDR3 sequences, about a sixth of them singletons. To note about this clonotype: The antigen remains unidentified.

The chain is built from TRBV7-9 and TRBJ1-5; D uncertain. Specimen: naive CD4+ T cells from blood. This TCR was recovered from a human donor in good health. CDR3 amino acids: CASSLGGQPQHF. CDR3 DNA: TGTGCCAGCAGCTTGGGCGGTCAGCCCCAGCATTTT.